This entry is about one TCR beta chain. Its specificity is unknown. Germline loops: CDR1 MNHEY, CDR2 SMNVEV (reference sequence). The CDR3 runs 14 residues. V lost 2 bases, J lost 2 bases, and 8 bases lay in between. These data come from a study of cytomegalovirus exposure and HLA in healthy donors. Overall study: Of some 410 genotyped donors, 80% to 85% grouped in the Caucasian-associated ancestry cluster. Findings and limits, study-wide: In a later analysis, a missense DCLRE1C variant was linked to TCR beta V- and J-gene trimming.

Unrecorded immune exposure was likely among donors, who were nominally healthy when sampled. Primers for the PCR totalled 60 Vbeta and 13 Jbeta. Repertoires were generated with immunoSEQ multiplex PCR, while TCRdb's copy carries only in-frame clones and drops some. The sample has about 88,000 clones, 85% to 90% seen once; the top ten hold about 2.3%. Sequencing was carried out using PBMCs. The receptor was derived from a man between 18 and 29 years old in good health and CMV-seronegative. This chain uses TRBV27 with TRBJ2-3; D not resolved. CDR3 nucleotide sequence: TGTGCCAGCAGTTTAAGCCAGGCCACAGATACGCAGTATTTT. Translating gives CASSLSQATDTQYF.